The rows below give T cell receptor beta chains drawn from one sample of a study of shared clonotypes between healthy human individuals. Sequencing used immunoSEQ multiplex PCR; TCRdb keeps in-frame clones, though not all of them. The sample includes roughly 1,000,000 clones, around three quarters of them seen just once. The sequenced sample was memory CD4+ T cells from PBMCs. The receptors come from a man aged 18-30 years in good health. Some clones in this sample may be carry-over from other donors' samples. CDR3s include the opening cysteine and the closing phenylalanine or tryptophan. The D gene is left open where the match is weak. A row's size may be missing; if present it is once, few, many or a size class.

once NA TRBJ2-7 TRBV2 CASSDQPPGEQYF TGTGCCAGCAGTGACCAACCCCCCGGCGAGCAGTACTTC
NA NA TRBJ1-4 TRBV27 CASSLSNGKLFF TGTGCCAGCAGTTTATCAAATGGAAAACTGTTTTTT
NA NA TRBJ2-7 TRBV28 CASSLGGTQAYEQYF TGTGCCAGCAGTTTAGGAGGGACACAAGCCTACGAGCAGTACTTC
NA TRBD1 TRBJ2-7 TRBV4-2 CASRHGTGSIPYEQYF TGTGCCAGCAGACACGGGACAGGGTCTATCCCCTACGAGCAGTACTTC
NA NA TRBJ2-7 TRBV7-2 CASSFDRFTYEQYF TGTGCCAGCAGCTTCGACAGGTTTACCTACGAGCAGTACTTC
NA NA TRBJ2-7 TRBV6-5 CASSYSWGGAYEQYF TGTGCCAGCAGTTACTCTTGGGGGGGCGCCTACGAGCAGTACTTC
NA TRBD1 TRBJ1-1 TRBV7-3 CASSEDRVNTEAFF TGTGCCAGCAGCGAGGACAGGGTGAACACTGAAGCTTTCTTT
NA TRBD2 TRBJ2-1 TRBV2 CASSEGGRREQFF TGTGCCAGCAGTGAAGGCGGGAGACGCGAGCAGTTCTTC
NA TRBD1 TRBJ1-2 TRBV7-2 CASSPQGVTNYGYTF TGTGCCAGCAGCCCACAGGGGGTGACTAACTATGGCTACACCTTC
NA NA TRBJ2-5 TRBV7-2 CASSFLHGETQYF TGTGCCAGCAGCTTCCTACATGGGGAGACCCAGTACTTC
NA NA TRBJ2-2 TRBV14 CASISGQAGELFF TGTGCCAGCATCTCAGGTCAGGCCGGGGAGCTGTTTTTT
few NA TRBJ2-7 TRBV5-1 CASSLGPGSDEQYF TGCGCCAGCAGCTTAGGGCCAGGCTCCGACGAGCAGTACTTC
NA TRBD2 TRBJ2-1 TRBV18 CASSPLTSGSGEQFF TGTGCCAGCTCACCACTCACTAGCGGGAGTGGAGAGCAGTTCTTC
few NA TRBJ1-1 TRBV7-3 CASSLDTNTEAFF TGTGCCAGCAGCTTGGACACGAACACTGAAGCTTTCTTT
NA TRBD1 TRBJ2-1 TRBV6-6 CASSPNRDRAEQFF TGTGCCAGCAGCCCCAACCGCGACAGGGCTGAGCAGTTCTTC
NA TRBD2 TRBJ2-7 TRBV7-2 CASSSLAGYDYEQYF TGTGCCAGCAGCTCTTTAGCGGGATATGACTACGAGCAGTACTTC
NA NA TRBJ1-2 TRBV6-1 CASSGSGGGYTF TGTGCCAGCAGTGGTTCAGGCGGGGGCTACACCTTC
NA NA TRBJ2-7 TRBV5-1 CASSVGAGKSYEQYF TGCGCCAGCAGCGTAGGGGCAGGAAAGAGCTACGAGCAGTACTTC
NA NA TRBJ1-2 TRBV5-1 CASSLRGNYGYTF TGCGCCAGCAGCTTGCGGGGGAACTATGGCTACACCTTC
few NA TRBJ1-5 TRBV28 CASSIDTPPNQPQHF TGTGCCAGCAGTATAGACACCCCACCTAATCAGCCCCAGCATTTT
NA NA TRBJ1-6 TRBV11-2 CASSLALGNSNSPLHF TGTGCCAGCAGCTTAGCGCTCGGGAACAGTAATTCACCCCTCCACTTT
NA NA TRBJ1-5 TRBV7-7 CASTPDRNSNQPQHF TGTGCCAGCACCCCAGACAGGAATAGCAATCAGCCCCAGCATTTT
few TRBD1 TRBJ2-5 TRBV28 CASSLSGGETQYF TGTGCCAGCAGTTTATCAGGGGGAGAGACCCAGTACTTC
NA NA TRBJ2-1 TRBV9 CASSDRDASSYNEQFF TGTGCCAGCAGCGACCGGGACGCCAGCTCCTACAATGAGCAGTTCTTC
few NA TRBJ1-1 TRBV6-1 CASSDTGITEAFF TGTGCCAGCAGTGATACCGGGATCACTGAAGCTTTCTTT
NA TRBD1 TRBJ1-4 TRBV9 CASTQGVGEKLFF TGTGCCAGCACCCAGGGGGTTGGCGAAAAACTGTTTTTT
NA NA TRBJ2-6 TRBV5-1 CASSLGGPSGANVLTF TGCGCCAGCAGCTTGGGAGGCCCCTCTGGGGCCAACGTCCTGACTTTC
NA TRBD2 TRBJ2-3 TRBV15 CATSRMASGATDTQYF TGTGCCACCAGCAGGATGGCTAGCGGAGCGACAGATACGCAGTATTTT
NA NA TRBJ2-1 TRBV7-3 CASSLSGSLNEQFF TGTGCCAGCAGCTTAAGTGGGAGCCTCAATGAGCAGTTCTTC
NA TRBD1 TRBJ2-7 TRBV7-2 CASSRGTGGMNEQYF TGTGCCAGCAGCCGCGGGACAGGTGGGATGAACGAGCAGTACTTC
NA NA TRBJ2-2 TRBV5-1 CASRRGPSTGELFF TGCGCCAGCAGACGGGGACCAAGCACCGGGGAGCTGTTTTTT
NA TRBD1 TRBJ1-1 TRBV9 CASSVTGDLEAFF TGTGCCAGCAGCGTTACAGGGGACCTTGAAGCTTTCTTT
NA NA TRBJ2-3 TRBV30 CAWSLGTNALADTQYF TGTGCCTGGAGCCTTGGGACCAACGCCCTAGCAGATACGCAGTATTTT
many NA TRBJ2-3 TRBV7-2 CASRSAGSTDTQYF TGTGCCAGCAGGTCGGCAGGATCCACAGATACGCAGTATTTT
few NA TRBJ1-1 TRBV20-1 CSAGERTEAFF TGCAGTGCTGGTGAACGCACTGAAGCTTTCTTT
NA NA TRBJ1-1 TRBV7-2 CASSSGRLNTEAFF TGTGCCAGCAGTTCTGGACGGTTGAACACTGAAGCTTTCTTT
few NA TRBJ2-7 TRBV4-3 CASSQELVPGYEQYF TGCGCCAGCAGCCAAGAGCTAGTCCCCGGATACGAGCAGTACTTC
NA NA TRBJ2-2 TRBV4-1 CASSPRTQATGELFF TGCGCCAGCAGCCCAAGAACACAGGCCACCGGGGAGCTGTTTTTT
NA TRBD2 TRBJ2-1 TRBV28 CASHPVAGNYNEQFF TGTGCCAGCCACCCCGTAGCGGGAAACTACAATGAGCAGTTCTTC
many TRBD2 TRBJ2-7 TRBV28 CASSLAGVSYEQYF TGTGCCAGCAGTCTAGCGGGAGTCTCCTACGAGCAGTACTTC
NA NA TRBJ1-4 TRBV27 CASKGGVGANEKLFF TGTGCCAGCAAAGGGGGGGTCGGAGCTAATGAAAAACTGTTTTTT
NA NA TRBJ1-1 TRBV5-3 CASSRGAETEAFF TGTGCCAGCAGCCGCGGGGCCGAGACTGAAGCTTTCTTT